This is a list of T cell receptor beta chains from one sample in a study of blood T cell repertoires in COVID-19. Sequenced by immunoSEQ multiplex PCR; TCRdb stores in-frame clones only, minus some. The table includes about 69,000 clones, roughly three quarters detected once. Sequenced material: peripheral blood. Receptors were obtained from a human donor in a cohort sampled during active COVID-19. The CDR3 runs from the conserved cysteine through the conserved F or W. D genes are given only for firm matches. A row's size may be missing; if present it is once, few, many or a size class.

V: TRBV6-2/TRBV6-3; J: TRBJ2-7; D: TRBD1; size: NA; CDR3: CASSQGTGFTYEQYF; DNA: TGTGCCAGCAGTCAAGGGACAGGGTTTACCTACGAGCAGTACTTC
V: TRBV11-2; J: TRBJ2-7; D: TRBD2; size: NA; CDR3: CASSLFSASGMWEQYF; DNA: TGTGCCAGCAGCTTATTCTCCGCTAGCGGGATGTGGGAGCAGTACTTC
V: TRBV9; J: TRBJ2-5; D: TRBD2; size: NA; CDR3: CASSGRGAQYF; DNA: TGTGCCAGCAGCGGTCGGGGGGCCCAGTACTTC
V: TRBV4-1; J: TRBJ2-7; D: TRBD1; size: many; CDR3: CASSHRDRGDSEQYF; DNA: TGCGCCAGCAGCCATAGGGACAGGGGGGACTCCGAGCAGTACTTC
V: TRBV27; J: TRBJ2-2; D: TRBD2; size: NA; CDR3: CASSPRGGRPTGELFF; DNA: TGTGCCAGCAGCCCGAGGGGCGGGAGGCCCACCGGGGAGCTGTTTTTT
V: TRBV5-8; J: TRBJ2-1; D: TRBD1; size: few; CDR3: CASSLGGQGGGEQFF; DNA: TGTGCCAGCAGCCTTGGGGGACAGGGTGGAGGTGAGCAGTTCTTC
V: TRBV30; J: TRBJ1-6; D: NA; size: NA; CDR3: CAWSPPGDLGSPLHF; DNA: TGTGCCTGGAGTCCCCCAGGGGATTTGGGTTCACCCCTCCACTTT
V: TRBV2; J: TRBJ1-2; D: TRBD1; size: NA; CDR3: CASILAVGTGSGYTF; DNA: TGTGCCAGCATTCTTGCTGTTGGGACAGGGAGTGGCTACACCTTC
V: TRBV27; J: TRBJ2-7; D: NA; size: NA; CDR3: CASSRGATDYEQYF; DNA: TGTGCCAGTTCACGGGGGGCCACGGACTACGAGCAGTACTTC
V: TRBV12-3/TRBV12-4; J: TRBJ2-3; D: NA; size: NA; CDR3: CASSLQATQYF; DNA: TGTGCCAGCAGTTTGCAAGCTACGCAGTATTTT
V: TRBV5-1; J: TRBJ1-4; D: TRBD1; size: NA; CDR3: CASSPGTGGEKLFF; DNA: TGCGCCAGCAGCCCCGGGACAGGGGGAGAAAAACTGTTTTTT
V: TRBV5-1; J: TRBJ2-5; D: NA; size: NA; CDR3: CASSLGEGGETQYF; DNA: TGCGCCAGCAGCTTGGGAGAGGGCGGTGAGACCCAGTACTTC
V: TRBV7-9; J: TRBJ2-1; D: TRBD2; size: many; CDR3: CASSLEGLAGGQNEQFF; DNA: TGTGCCAGCAGCTTAGAGGGACTAGCGGGAGGTCAAAATGAGCAGTTCTTC
V: TRBV3-1/TRBV3-2; J: TRBJ2-5; D: NA; size: few; CDR3: CASSLGRHPRAGETQYF; DNA: TGTGCCAGCAGCCTTGGAAGGCATCCAAGGGCGGGAGAGACCCAGTACTTC
V: TRBV6-2/TRBV6-3; J: TRBJ2-6; D: NA; size: NA; CDR3: CASSYYSSGANVLTF; DNA: TGTGCCAGCAGTTACTACAGCTCTGGGGCCAACGTCCTGACTTTC
V: TRBV5-1; J: TRBJ2-1; D: TRBD2; size: NA; CDR3: CASSPQLAGGPGYNEQFF; DNA: TGCGCCAGCAGCCCCCAACTAGCGGGGGGGCCGGGATACAATGAGCAGTTCTTC
V: TRBV24-1; J: TRBJ2-1; D: TRBD1; size: once; CDR3: CATSDPGTGVIGEQFF; DNA: TGTGCCACCAGTGACCCAGGGACAGGGGTAATCGGTGAGCAGTTCTTC
V: TRBV6-4; J: TRBJ2-1; D: NA; size: once; CDR3: CASSDTFSSYNEQFF; DNA: TGTGCCAGCAGTGACACGTTTAGCTCCTACAATGAGCAGTTCTTC
V: TRBV5-1; J: TRBJ1-5; D: TRBD1; size: NA; CDR3: CASSFDRVGQPQHF; DNA: TGCGCCAGCAGCTTCGACAGGGTCGGTCAGCCCCAGCATTTT
V: TRBV2; J: TRBJ2-5; D: NA; size: NA; CDR3: CASPRDRGGRETQYF; DNA: TGTGCCAGCCCGAGAGACAGGGGAGGGCGAGAGACCCAGTACTTC
V: TRBV25-1; J: TRBJ2-7; D: TRBD1; size: NA; CDR3: CASSKSPRGPNEQYF; DNA: TGTGCCAGCAGTAAATCACCCAGGGGGCCCAACGAGCAGTACTTC
V: TRBV30; J: TRBJ1-1; D: TRBD1; size: NA; CDR3: CAWSRDRGNTEAFF; DNA: TGTGCCTGGAGCCGGGACAGGGGGAACACTGAAGCTTTCTTT
V: TRBV12-5; J: TRBJ2-3; D: NA; size: NA; CDR3: CASGLGAATDTQYF; DNA: TGTGCTAGTGGTTTGGGGGCAGCCACAGATACGCAGTATTTT
V: TRBV7-8; J: TRBJ2-7; D: TRBD1; size: NA; CDR3: CASSRDRHSDEQYF; DNA: TGTGCCAGCAGCCGGGACAGACATTCGGACGAGCAGTACTTC
V: TRBV27; J: TRBJ2-4; D: TRBD1; size: NA; CDR3: CASSPLQGARKNIQYF; DNA: TGTGCCAGCAGTCCCTTACAGGGGGCGAGGAAAAACATTCAGTACTTC